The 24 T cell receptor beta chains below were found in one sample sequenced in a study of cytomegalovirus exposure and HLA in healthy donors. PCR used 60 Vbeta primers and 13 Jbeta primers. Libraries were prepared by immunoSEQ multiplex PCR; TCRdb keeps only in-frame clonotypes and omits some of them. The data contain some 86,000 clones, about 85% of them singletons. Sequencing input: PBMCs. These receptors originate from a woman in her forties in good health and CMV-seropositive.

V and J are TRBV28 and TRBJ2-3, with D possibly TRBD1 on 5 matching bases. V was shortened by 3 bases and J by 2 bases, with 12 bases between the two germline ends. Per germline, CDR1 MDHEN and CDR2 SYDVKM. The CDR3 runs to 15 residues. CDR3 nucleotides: TGTGCCAGCAGTTTTCCCGACAGACCCACAGATACGCAGTATTTT. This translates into CASSFPDRPTDTQYF.

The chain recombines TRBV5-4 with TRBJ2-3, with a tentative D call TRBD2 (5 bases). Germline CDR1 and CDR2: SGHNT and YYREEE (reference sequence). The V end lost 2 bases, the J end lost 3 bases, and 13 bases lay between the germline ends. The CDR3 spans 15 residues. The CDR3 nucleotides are TGTGCCAGCAGCTTAGCGAGAGGGTGGACAGATACGCAGTATTTT. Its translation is CASSLARGWTDTQYF.

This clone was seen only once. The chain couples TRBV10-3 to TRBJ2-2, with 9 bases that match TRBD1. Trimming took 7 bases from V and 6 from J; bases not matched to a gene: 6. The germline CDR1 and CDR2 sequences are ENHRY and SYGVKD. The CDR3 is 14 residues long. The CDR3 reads CAIKVTGGPGELFF. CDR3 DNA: TGTGCCATCAAAGTGACAGGGGGTCCCGGGGAGCTGTTTTTT.

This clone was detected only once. This chain's CDR3 is CASSQDESLYYEQYF. CDR3 nucleotide sequence: TGCGCCAGCAGCCAAGATGAGAGCCTTTACTACGAGCAGTACTTC. The chain combines TRBV4-3 with TRBJ2-7, with D uncertain. Trimming took 0 bases from V and 3 from J, leaving 12 bases between them. The CDR3 spans 15 residues. Looked up from germline, CDR1 is LGHNA and CDR2 is YSLEER.

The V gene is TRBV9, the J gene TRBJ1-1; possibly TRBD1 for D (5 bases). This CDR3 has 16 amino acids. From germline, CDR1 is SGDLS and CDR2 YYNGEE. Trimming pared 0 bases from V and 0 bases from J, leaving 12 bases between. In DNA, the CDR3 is TGTGCCAGCAGCGTAGTATCGACAGTTTTGAACACTGAAGCTTTCTTT. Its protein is CASSVVSTVLNTEAFF.

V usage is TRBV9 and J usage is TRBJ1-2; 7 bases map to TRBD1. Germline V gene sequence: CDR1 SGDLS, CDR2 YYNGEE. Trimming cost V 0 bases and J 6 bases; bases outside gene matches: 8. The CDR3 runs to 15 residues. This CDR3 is CASSVETGQRDGYTF. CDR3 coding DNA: TGTGCCAGCAGCGTAGAGACGGGACAGAGGGATGGCTACACCTTC.

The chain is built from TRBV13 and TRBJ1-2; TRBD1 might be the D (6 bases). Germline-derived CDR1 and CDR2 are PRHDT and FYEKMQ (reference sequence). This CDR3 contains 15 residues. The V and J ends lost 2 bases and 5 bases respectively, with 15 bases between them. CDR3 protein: CASSLWAGVGYGYTF. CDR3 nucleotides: TGTGCCAGCAGCTTATGGGCAGGGGTAGGTTATGGCTACACCTTC.

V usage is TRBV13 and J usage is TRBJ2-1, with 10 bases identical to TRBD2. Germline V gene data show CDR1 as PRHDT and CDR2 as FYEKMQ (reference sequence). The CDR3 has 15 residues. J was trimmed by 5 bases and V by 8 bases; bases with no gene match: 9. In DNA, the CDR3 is TGTGCCAGCCAGTCGGGACTAGCGACGCACAATGAGCAGTTCTTC. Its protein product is CASQSGLATHNEQFF.

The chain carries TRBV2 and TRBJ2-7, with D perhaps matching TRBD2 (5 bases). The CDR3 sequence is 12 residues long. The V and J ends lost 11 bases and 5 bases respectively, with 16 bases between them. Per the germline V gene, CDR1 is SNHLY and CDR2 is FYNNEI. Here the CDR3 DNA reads TGTGCCCATCAAGTGGACGGGGACGAGCAGTACTTC. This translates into CAHQVDGDEQYF.

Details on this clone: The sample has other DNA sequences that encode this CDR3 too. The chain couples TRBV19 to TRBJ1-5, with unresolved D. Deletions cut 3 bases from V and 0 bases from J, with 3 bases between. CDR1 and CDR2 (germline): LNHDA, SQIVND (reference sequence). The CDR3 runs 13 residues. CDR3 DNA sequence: TGTGCCAGTAGTATCTCTAGCAATCAGCCCCAGCATTTT. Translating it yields CASSISSNQPQHF.

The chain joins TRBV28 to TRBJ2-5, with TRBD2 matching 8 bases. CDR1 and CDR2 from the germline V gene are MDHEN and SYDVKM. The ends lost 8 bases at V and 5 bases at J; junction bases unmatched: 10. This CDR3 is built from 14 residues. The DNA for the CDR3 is TGTGCCAGCGGGGAGCGGGAGATAGGGGAGACCCAGTACTTC. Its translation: CASGEREIGETQYF.

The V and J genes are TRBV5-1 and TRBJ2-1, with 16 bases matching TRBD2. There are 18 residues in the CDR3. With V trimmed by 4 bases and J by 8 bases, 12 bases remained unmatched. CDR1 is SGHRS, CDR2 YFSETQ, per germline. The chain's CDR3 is CASSPPGLAGGWGDEQFF. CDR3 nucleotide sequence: TGCGCCAGCAGCCCACCGGGACTAGCGGGAGGGTGGGGGGATGAGCAGTTCTTC.

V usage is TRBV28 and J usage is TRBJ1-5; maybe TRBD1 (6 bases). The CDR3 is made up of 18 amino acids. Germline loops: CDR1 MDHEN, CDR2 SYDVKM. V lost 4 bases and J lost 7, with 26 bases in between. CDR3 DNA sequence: TGTGCCAGCAGTTGGCCAAGGACAGAACAAAGGTTAATGCAGCCCCAGCATTTT. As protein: CASSWPRTEQRLMQPQHF. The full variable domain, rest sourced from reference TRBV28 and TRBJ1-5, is DVKVTQSSRYLVKRTGEKVFLECVQDMDHENMFWYRQDPGLGLRLIYFSYDVKMKEKGDIPEGYSVSREKKERFSLILESASTNQTSMYLCASSWPRTEQRLMQPQHFGDGTRLSIL.

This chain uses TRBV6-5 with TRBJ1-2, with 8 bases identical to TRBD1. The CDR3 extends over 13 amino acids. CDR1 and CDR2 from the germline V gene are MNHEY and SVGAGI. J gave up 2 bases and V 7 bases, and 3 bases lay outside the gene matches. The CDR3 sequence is CASIGDRNYGYTF. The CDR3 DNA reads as TGTGCCAGCATTGGGGACAGGAACTATGGCTACACCTTC.

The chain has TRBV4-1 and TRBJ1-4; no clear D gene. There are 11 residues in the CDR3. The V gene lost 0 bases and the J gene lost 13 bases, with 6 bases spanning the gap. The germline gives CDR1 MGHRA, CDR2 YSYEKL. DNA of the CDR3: TGCGCCAGCAGCCAAGACCGAGGACTGTTTTTT. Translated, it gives CASSQDRGLFF.

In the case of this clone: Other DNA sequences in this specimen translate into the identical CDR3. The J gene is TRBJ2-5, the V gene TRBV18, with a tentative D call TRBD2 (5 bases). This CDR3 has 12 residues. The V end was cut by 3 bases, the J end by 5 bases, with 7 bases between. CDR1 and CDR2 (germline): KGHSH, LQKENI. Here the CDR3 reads CASSPGGETQYF. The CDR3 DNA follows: TGTGCCAGCTCACCGGGCGGGGAGACCCAGTACTTC.

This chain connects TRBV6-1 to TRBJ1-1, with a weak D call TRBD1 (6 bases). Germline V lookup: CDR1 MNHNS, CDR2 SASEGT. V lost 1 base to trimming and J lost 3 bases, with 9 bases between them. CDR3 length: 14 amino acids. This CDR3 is CASSEEGGYTEAFF. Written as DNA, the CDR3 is TGTGCCAGCAGTGAAGAAGGGGGTTACACTGAAGCTTTCTTT.

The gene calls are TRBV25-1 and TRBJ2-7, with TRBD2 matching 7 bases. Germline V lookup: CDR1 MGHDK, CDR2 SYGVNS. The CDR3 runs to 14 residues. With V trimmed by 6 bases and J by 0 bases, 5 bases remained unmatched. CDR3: CASRGGLSSYEQYF. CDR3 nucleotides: TGTGCCAGCAGGGGAGGGCTTAGCTCCTACGAGCAGTACTTC.

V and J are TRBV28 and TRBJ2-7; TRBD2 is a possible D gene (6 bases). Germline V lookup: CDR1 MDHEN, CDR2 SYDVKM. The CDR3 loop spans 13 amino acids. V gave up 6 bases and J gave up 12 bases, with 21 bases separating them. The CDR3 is CASSRLSGVSLYF. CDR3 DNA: TGTGCCAGCAGCCGCCTTTCGGGGGTCTCACTGTACTTC.

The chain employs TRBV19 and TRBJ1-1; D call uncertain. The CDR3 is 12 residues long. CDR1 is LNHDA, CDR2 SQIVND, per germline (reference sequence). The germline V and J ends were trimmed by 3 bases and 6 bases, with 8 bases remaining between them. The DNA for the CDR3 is TGTGCCAGTAGTATTGATACGGCTGAAGCTTTCTTT. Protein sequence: CASSIDTAEAFF. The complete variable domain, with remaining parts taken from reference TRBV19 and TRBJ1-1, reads DGGITQSPKYLFRKEGQNVTLSCEQNLNHDAMYWYRQDPGQGLRLIYYSQIVNDFQKGDIAEGYSVSREKKESFPLTVTSAQKNPTAFYLCASSIDTAEAFFGQGTRLTVV.

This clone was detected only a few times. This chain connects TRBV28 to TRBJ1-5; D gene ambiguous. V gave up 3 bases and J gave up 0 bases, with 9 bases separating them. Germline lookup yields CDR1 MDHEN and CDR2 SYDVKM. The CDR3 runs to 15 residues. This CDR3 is CASSFVRYSNQPQHF. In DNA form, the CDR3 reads TGTGCCAGCAGTTTCGTCAGGTATAGCAATCAGCCCCAGCATTTT.

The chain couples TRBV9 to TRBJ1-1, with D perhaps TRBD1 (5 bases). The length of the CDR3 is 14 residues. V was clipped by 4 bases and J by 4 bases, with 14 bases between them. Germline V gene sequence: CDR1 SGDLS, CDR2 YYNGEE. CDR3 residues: CASSYGGDGTEAFF. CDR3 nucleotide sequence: TGTGCCAGCAGCTACGGAGGGGATGGCACTGAAGCTTTCTTT.

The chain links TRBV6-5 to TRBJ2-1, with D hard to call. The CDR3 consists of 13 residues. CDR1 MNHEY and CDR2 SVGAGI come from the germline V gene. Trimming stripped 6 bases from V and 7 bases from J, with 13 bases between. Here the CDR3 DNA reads TGTGCCAGCAGACTTACAGATTTTAATGAGCAGTTCTTC. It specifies CASRLTDFNEQFF.

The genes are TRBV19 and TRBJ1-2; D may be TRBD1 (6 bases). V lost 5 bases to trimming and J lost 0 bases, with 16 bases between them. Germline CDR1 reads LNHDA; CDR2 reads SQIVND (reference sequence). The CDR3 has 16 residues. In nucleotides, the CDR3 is TGTGCCAGTAGTCCCTTGGCAGGGGCCCCTAACTATGGCTACACCTTC. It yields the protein CASSPLAGAPNYGYTF.